This TCR beta chain was observed in a study of vaccination effects on CD4 cells after COVID-19. A remark on this clone: Its antigen is as yet unknown.

Method: immunoSEQ multiplex PCR; TCRdb's copy keeps in-frame clones and lacks some. The sample has approximately 31,000 clones, around 70% seen once. Antigen-specific CD4+ T cells expanded by the ViraFEST assay with viral peptide pools were then sequenced. When ten to eleven days of culture had elapsed, CD4+ T cells were isolated. Two-dose vaccination with either BNT162b2 or mRNA-1273 was given to the participants. This CDR3 is 14 amino acids long. Germline V gene lookup returns CDR1 LNHDA and CDR2 SQIVND (reference sequence). V shed 3 bases, J shed 3 bases, and the junction held 3 bases outside the gene matches. The study's findings and limits: Long after vaccination, the clones induced by infection and by vaccine shrank markedly in size.

The rearrangement joins TRBV19 to TRBJ1-2, with 8 bases that match TRBD1. This specimen was CD4+ T cells from PBMCs cultured with HCoV-229E spike peptides, taken after COVID-19 vaccination. This clonotype was obtained from a human donor who received a COVID-19 vaccine. CDR3 in DNA: TGTGCCAGTAGTATTCAGGGGGCGGACTATGGCTACACCTTC. Amino acid sequence: CASSIQGADYGYTF.